The source of this T cell receptor beta chain is a study of blood T cells in healthy people across ages. A second roughly 7 to 12 cycle PCR used barcoded and J-beta primers. Each CDR3 protein is one row after TCRdb ran MiXCR on the 5' RACE reads. The table lists some 760,000 distinct CDR3 sequences, approximately 25% of them singletons. This CDR3 is 15 amino acids long. From germline, CDR1 is MDHEN and CDR2 SYDVKM. The junction had 7 bases not matched to a gene; V was cut back by 2 bases and J by 10 bases. With respect to this clonotype: The target antigen is unknown.

Study-wide findings and caveats: Percentage of naive T cells showed a strong correlation with TCR beta diversity. More naive CD4+ cells and higher diversity were found in long-lived than in aged donors.

The sample was also reused in another study, on T cells of mothers and their children.

The clonotype comes from a boy aged 5-17 years in good health. The specimen was blood. This chain connects TRBV28 to TRBJ1-6; TRBD1 matches at 8 bases. The CDR3 loop reads CASSLGDRGQSPLHF. The CDR3 nucleotides read TGTGCCAGCAGTTTAGGCGACAGGGGACAGTCACCCCTCCACTTT.